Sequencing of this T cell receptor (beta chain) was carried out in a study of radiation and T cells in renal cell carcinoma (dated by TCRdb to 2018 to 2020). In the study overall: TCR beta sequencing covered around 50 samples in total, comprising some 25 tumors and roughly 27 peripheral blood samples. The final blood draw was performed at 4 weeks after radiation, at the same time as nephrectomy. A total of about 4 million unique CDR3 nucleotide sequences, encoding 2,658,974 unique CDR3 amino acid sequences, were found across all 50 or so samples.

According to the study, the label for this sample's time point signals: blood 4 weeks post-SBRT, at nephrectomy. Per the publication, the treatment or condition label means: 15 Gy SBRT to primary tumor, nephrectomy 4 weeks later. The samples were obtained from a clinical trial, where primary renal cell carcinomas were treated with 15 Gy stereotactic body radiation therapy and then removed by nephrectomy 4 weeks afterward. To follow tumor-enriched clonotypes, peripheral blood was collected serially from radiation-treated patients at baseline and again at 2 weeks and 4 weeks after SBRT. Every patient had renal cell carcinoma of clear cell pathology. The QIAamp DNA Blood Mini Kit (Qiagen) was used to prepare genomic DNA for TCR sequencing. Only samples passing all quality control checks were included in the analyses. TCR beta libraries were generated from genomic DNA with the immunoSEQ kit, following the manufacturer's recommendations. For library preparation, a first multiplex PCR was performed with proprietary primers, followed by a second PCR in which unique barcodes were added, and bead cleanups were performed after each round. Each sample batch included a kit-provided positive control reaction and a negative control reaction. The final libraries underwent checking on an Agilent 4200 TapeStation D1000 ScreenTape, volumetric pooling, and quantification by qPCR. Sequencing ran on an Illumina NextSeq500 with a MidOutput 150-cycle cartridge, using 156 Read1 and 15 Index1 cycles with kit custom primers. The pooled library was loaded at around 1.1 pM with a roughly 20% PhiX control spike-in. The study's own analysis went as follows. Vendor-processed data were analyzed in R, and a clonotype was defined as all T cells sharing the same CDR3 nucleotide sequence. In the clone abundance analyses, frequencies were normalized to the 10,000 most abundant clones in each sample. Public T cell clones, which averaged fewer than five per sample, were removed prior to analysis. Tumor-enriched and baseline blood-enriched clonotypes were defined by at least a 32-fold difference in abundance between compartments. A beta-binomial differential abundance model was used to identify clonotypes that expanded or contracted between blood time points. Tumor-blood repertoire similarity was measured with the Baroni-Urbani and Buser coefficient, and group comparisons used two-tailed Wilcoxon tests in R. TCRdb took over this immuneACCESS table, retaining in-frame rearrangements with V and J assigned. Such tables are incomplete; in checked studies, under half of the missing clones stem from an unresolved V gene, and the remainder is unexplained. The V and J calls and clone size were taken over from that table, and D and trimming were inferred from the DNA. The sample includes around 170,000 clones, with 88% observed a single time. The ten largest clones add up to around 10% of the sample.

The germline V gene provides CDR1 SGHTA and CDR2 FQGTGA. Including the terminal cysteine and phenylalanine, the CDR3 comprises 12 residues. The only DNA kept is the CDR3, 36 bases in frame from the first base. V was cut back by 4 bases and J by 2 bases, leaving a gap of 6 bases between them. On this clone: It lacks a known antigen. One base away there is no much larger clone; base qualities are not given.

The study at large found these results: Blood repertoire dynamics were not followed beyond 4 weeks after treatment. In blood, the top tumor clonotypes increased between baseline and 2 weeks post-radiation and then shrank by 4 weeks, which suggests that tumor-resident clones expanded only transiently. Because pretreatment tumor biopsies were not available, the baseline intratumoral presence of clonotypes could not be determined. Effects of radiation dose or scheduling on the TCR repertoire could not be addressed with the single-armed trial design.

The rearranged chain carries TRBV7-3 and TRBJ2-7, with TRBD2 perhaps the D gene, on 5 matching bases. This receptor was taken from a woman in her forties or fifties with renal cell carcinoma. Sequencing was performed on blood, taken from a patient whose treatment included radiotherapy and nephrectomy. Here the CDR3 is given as CASSSGTYEQYF. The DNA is TGTGCCAGCAGCTCCGGGACCTACGAGCAGTACTTC.